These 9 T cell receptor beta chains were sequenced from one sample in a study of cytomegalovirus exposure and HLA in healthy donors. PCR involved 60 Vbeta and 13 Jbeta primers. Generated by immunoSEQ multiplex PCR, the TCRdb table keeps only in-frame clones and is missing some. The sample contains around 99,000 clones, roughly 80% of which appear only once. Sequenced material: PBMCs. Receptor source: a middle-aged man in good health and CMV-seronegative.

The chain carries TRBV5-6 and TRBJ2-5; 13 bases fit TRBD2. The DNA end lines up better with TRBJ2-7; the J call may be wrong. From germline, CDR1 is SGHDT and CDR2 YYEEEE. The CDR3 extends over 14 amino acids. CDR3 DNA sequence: TGTGCCAGCACCAGACTAGCGGGGGGCTACGAGCAGTACTTC. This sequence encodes CASTRLAGGYEQYF.

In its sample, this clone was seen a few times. Here the CDR3 DNA reads TGCGCCAGCAGCCAAGTCCGGACAGGGTTTAACACTGAAGCTTTCTTT. Its protein product is CASSQVRTGFNTEAFF. The rearrangement joins TRBV4-1 to TRBJ1-1; 8 bases map to TRBD1. With 1 base clipped from V and 2 bases from J, the junction kept 6 bases outside the gene matches. Germline assignment: CDR1 MGHRA and CDR2 YSYEKL. The CDR3 totals 16 residues.

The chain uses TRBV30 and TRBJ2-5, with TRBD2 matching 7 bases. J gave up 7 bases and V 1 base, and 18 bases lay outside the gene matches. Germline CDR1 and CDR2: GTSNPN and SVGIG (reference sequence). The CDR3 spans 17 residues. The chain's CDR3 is CAWSGRTELSWGGTQYF. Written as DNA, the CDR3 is TGTGCCTGGAGTGGGAGGACGGAGTTATCTTGGGGGGGGACCCAGTACTTC.

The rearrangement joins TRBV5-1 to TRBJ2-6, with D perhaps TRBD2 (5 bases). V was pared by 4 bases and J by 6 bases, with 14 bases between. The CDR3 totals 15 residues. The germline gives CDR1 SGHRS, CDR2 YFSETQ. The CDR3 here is CASSPDWLKANVLTF. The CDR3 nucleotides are TGCGCCAGCAGCCCGGACTGGCTCAAGGCCAACGTCCTGACTTTC.

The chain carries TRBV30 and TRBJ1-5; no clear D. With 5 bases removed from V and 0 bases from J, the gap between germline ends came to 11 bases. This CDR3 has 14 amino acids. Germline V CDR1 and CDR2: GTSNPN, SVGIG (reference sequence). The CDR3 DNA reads TGTGCCTGGCGAGGAGAGAATAGCAATCAGCCCCAGCATTTT. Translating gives CAWRGENSNQPQHF.

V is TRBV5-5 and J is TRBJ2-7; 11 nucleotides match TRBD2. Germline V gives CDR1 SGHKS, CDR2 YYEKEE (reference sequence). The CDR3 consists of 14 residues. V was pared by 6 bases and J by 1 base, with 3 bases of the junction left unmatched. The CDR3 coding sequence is TGTGCCAGCACCCTAGCGGGAGGTTCCTACGAGCAGTACTTC. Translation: CASTLAGGSYEQYF. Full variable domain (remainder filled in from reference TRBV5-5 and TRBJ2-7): DAGVTQSPTHLIKTRGQQVTLRCSPISGHKSVSWYQQVLGQGPQFIFQYYEKEERGRGNFPDRFSARQFPNYSSELNVNALLLGDSALYLCASTLAGGSYEQYFGPGTRLTVT.

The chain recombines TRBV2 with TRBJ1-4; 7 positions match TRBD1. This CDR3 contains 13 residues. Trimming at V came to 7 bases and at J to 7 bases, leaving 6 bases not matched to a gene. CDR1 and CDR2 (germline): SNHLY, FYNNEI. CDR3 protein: CASKGGVGEKLFF. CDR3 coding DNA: TGTGCCAGCAAAGGGGGCGTCGGTGAAAAACTGTTTTTT.

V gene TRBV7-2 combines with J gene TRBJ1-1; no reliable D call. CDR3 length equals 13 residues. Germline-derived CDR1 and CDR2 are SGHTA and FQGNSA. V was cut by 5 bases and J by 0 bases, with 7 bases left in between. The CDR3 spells CASSRLLNTEAFF. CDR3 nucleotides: TGTGCCAGCAGCCGACTGTTGAACACTGAAGCTTTCTTT. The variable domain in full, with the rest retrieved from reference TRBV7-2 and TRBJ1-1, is GAGVSQSPSNKVTEKGKDVELRCDPISGHTALYWYRQSLGQGLEFLIYFQGNSAPDKSGLPSDRFSAERTGGSVSTLTIQRTQQEDSAVYLCASSRLLNTEAFFGQGTRLTVV.

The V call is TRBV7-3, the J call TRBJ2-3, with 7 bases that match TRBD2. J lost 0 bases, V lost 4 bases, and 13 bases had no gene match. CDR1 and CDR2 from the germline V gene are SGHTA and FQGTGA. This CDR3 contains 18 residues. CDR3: CASSWDPSGAISTDTQYF. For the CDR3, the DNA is TGTGCCAGCAGCTGGGACCCCAGCGGGGCGATCAGCACAGATACGCAGTATTTT.